This T cell receptor delta chain was identified during a study of γδ T cells in repeated Plasmodium falciparum infection. About the research overall: Over roughly 600 days, donors received four mosquito-bite P. falciparum NF54 infections.

TCRdb fed the multiplex PCR reads to CATT. The table lists some 100,000 delta-chain clones, approximately 1.4% of them singletons. At least ten counts were recorded for this clone. For this DNA, TCRdb reports the protein of a much larger clone, which diverges at residue 14, most likely from a read error; the protein presented here is translated directly from the DNA. The source material was gamma-delta T cells from blood. The receptor was isolated from a pool of human donors (malaria-infected and uninfected, not separated).

CDR3 region: CALGEGLDPYTDKPIF. The CDR3 DNA sequence: TGTGCTCTTGGGGAGGGGCTCGATCCGTACACCGATAAACCCATCTTT. The chain joins TRDV1 to TRDJ1, with D uncertain. This CDR3 is 16 amino acids long. CDR1 TSWWSYY and CDR2 QGS come from the germline V gene.